These T cell receptor beta chains were read from a single sample in a study of blood T cell repertoires in COVID-19. Profiling relied on immunoSEQ multiplex PCR, and the TCRdb table lists in-frame clones only, not all of them. Here the sample spans about 60,000 clones, about 81% being singletons. The material sequenced was peripheral blood. Receptors were obtained from a man aged 70 or older with active COVID-19. CDR3s include the opening cysteine and the closing phenylalanine or tryptophan. Each record gives: D gene, clone size, V gene, J gene, CDR3 DNA, CDR3 protein. The D gene is left open where the match is weak. Rows may omit the clone size; those that give it use once, few, many or a size class.

.	.	TRBV11-2	TRBJ2-2	TGTGCCAGCAGCCCAGGGTTCACTCGGGTAAACACCGGGGAGCTGTTTTTT	CASSPGFTRVNTGELFF
TRBD1	.	TRBV30	TRBJ1-6	TGTGCCTGGAGTGTACTATCCGGCAGGGGGAATTCACCCCTCCACTTT	CAWSVLSGRGNSPLHF
.	.	TRBV18	TRBJ2-3	TGTGCCAGCTCACCATCAAGCGGGTTCACAGATACGCAGTATTTT	CASSPSSGFTDTQYF
TRBD2	once	TRBV27	TRBJ2-2	TGTGCCAGCAGAGACCCCGGACTAGCGGGAGGGCCTTGGGGCACCGGGGAGCTGTTTTTT	CASRDPGLAGGPWGTGELFF
.	.	TRBV9	TRBJ2-3	TGTGCCAGCAGCCCCCCTGGTGGCTTCACAGATACGCAGTATTTT	CASSPPGGFTDTQYF
.	.	TRBV4-1	TRBJ1-2	TGCGCCAGCAGCCCCTCCGCAGGGGATTATGGCTACACCTTC	CASSPSAGDYGYTF
TRBD1	.	TRBV10-3	TRBJ1-2	TGTGCCACGATTTCCGGGACAGGGGGGAATATTGGTGATGGCTACACCTTC	CATISGTGGNIGDGYTF
TRBD2	.	TRBV30	TRBJ2-1	TGTGCCTGGACTGGGGATAGCGGGAGAAGCGGTGCCTACAATGAGCAGTTCTTC	CAWTGDSGRSGAYNEQFF
.	.	TRBV3-1/TRBV3-2	TRBJ1-3	TGTGCCAGCAGCCAAGAAGACCTGGGGCCGTACCGAAACACCATATATTTT	CASSQEDLGPYRNTIYF
.	.	TRBV21-1	TRBJ1-1	TGTGCCAGCAGCACACAGGGCCTTGGGGACACTGAAGCTTTCTTT	CASSTQGLGDTEAFF
.	.	TRBV7-9	TRBJ2-3	TGTGCCAGCAGCTTAGGTAGCCGATTCACAGATACGCAGTATTTT	CASSLGSRFTDTQYF
TRBD1	.	TRBV9	TRBJ1-4	TGTGCCAGCAGCGTGGGACAGTATAATGAAAAACTGTTTTTT	CASSVGQYNEKLFF
.	.	TRBV3-1/TRBV3-2	TRBJ1-5	TGTGCCAGCAGCCAAGTCAAGGGTAGGGGAAGCAATCAGCCCCAGCATTTT	CASSQVKGRGSNQPQHF
TRBD2	once	TRBV7-9	TRBJ2-1	TGTGCCAGCAGTTTCGGACTAGAGGGGTACAACGATGAGCAGTTCTTC	CASSFGLEGYNDEQFF
TRBD2	.	TRBV5-4	TRBJ2-7	TGTGCCAGCAGCCCGGGGACTAGCGGGAGAGGTGAGCAGTACTTC	CASSPGTSGRGEQYF
.	once	TRBV6-4	TRBJ2-7	TGTGCCAGGGGACAAGATTGCGAGCAGTACTTC	CARGQDCEQYF
.	.	TRBV19	TRBJ1-1	TGTGCCAGTAGTACTCGGGGGATCTCTGAAGCTTTCTTT	CASSTRGISEAFF
TRBD1	.	TRBV10-3	TRBJ1-2	TGTGCCATCACCGGAGAACAGGGGGCCGGTGGCTACACCTTC	CAITGEQGAGGYTF
.	.	TRBV6-6	TRBJ1-4	TGTGCCAGCAGTCCATCCAGTTGGGAGGTCGGGGTCACTAATGAAAAACTGTTTTTT	CASSPSSWEVGVTNEKLFF
.	.	TRBV3-1/TRBV3-2	TRBJ2-2	TGTGCCAGCAGCCAAGGAGGATCTACCGGGGAGCTGTTTTTT	CASSQGGSTGELFF
.	.	TRBV7-3	TRBJ2-7	TGTGCCAGCAGCCTGGGCGGGGGCCCCTACGAGCAGTACTTC	CASSLGGGPYEQYF
TRBD2	.	TRBV5-1	TRBJ2-5	TGCGCCAGCAGCTTGGAGGGAGGGGAGGAGACCCAGTACTTC	CASSLEGGEETQYF
TRBD2	.	TRBV27	TRBJ2-3	TGTGCCAGCAGTACCCTAGCGGGAGGAAGTCGGGCAGATACGCAGTATTTT	CASSTLAGGSRADTQYF
TRBD2	.	TRBV5-1	TRBJ2-7	TGCGCCAGCAGCTACTCTAGCGGGAGTTCCACCTACGAGCAGTACTTC	CASSYSSGSSTYEQYF
TRBD2	.	TRBV11-2	TRBJ2-1	TGTGCCAGCAGCTTAGACGGGGGGGTATACAATGAGCAGTTCTTC	CASSLDGGVYNEQFF
.	.	TRBV4-3	TRBJ1-5	TGCGCCAGCAGCCAAGTTGCAGGGTTAGGACAGCCCCAGCATTTT	CASSQVAGLGQPQHF
.	.	TRBV5-4	TRBJ2-1	TGTGCCAGCAGCTCACGAGCCGGGTACAACTACAATGAGCAGTTCTTC	CASSSRAGYNYNEQFF
TRBD1	.	TRBV5-1	TRBJ2-7	TGCGCCAGCAGTCATACCCTGGGACAGGGGACCTACGAGCAGTACTTC	CASSHTLGQGTYEQYF
.	.	TRBV6-6	TRBJ2-7	TGTGCCAGCATTGATAGCGCTATTGACGAGCAGTACTTC	CASIDSAIDEQYF
.	.	TRBV27	TRBJ2-3	TGTGCCACCCTGGGGGCGGGAGATACGCAGTATTTT	CATLGAGDTQYF
TRBD1	.	TRBV10-3	TRBJ1-2	TGTGCCATCAGCCAGGGGGCTTATGGCTACACCTTC	CAISQGAYGYTF
.	.	TRBV5-3	TRBJ2-5	TGTGCCAGAAGCGGTTCGGACGGACTAACGCAAGAGACCCAGTACTTC	CARSGSDGLTQETQYF
TRBD2	.	TRBV13	TRBJ2-1	TGTGCCAGCAGCTTAGCCTCACTAGCGGGAGGGTACAATGAGCAGTTCTTC	CASSLASLAGGYNEQFF
.	.	TRBV5-1	TRBJ1-1	TGCGCCAGCAGCTTGGCCCAGGGAAAGGGCACTGAAGCTTTCTTT	CASSLAQGKGTEAFF
.	.	TRBV3-1/TRBV3-2	TRBJ1-2	TGTGCCAGCAGCCAAGACACCAGGGAGGCCTATGGCTACACCTTC	CASSQDTREAYGYTF
.	.	TRBV9	TRBJ2-7	TGTGCCAGCAGCGAGGGGATAGGATCCTACGAGCAGTACTTC	CASSEGIGSYEQYF
.	.	TRBV27	TRBJ1-4	TGTGCCAGCAGTGCCTCCGGGACTGGGGGTAAGAAACTGTTTTTT	CASSASGTGGKKLFF
.	.	TRBV6-5	TRBJ2-3	TGTGCCAGCAGTTACCTTTCCACAGATACGCAGTATTTT	CASSYLSTDTQYF
TRBD2	.	TRBV5-5	TRBJ2-1	TGTGCCAGCAGCTTTATGTCAACTAGCGGGAGATTCCCCTACAATGAGCAGTTCTTC	CASSFMSTSGRFPYNEQFF
.	.	TRBV4-3	TRBJ2-3	TGCGCCAGCAGCCAAGAAACTCTAACAGATACGCAGTATTTT	CASSQETLTDTQYF
TRBD2	few	TRBV7-2	TRBJ2-5	TGTGCCAGCAGCCCTGTCCTAGCGGGAGGAATATCCCAAGAGACCCAGTACTTC	CASSPVLAGGISQETQYF
.	.	TRBV14	TRBJ1-2	TGTGCCAGCAGCCAAGTGCCAGGGGTTGGCTACACCTTC	CASSQVPGVGYTF
TRBD1	.	TRBV7-6	TRBJ2-2	TGTGCCAGCAGCTTAGTTCTAACAGGGGCCGGGGAGCTGTTTTTT	CASSLVLTGAGELFF
.	.	TRBV6-1	TRBJ2-6	TGTGCCAGCAGTGAGGACAGCTCTGGGGCCAACGTCCTGACTTTC	CASSEDSSGANVLTF
.	.	TRBV11-2	TRBJ1-5	TGTGCCAGCAGCTTATCTAGAAATCAGCCCCAGCATTTT	CASSLSRNQPQHF
TRBD1	.	TRBV5-4	TRBJ2-3	TGTGCCAGCAGCACGGGACAGGGACACACAGATACGCAGTATTTT	CASSTGQGHTDTQYF